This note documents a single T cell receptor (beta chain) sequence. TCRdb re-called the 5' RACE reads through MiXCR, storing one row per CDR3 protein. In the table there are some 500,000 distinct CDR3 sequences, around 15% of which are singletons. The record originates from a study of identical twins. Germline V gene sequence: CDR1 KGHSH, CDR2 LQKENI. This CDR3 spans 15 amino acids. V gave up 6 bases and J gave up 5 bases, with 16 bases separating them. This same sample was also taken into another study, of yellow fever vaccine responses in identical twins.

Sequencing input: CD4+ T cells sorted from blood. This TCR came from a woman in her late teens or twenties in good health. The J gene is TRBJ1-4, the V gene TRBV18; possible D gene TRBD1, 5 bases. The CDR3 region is CASSQQGIENEKLFF. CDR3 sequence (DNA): TGTGCCAGCTCCCAGCAGGGAATTGAAAATGAAAAACTGTTTTTT.